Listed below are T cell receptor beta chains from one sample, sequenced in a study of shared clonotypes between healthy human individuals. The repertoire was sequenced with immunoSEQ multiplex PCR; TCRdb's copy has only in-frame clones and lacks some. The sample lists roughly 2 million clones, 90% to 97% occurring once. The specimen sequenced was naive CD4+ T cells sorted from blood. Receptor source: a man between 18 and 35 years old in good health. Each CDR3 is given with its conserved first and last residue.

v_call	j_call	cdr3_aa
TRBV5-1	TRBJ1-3	CASSLDLASGNTIYF
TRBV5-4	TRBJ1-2	CASSTDSLYGYTF
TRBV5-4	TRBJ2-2	CASSPVQGPQGGELFF
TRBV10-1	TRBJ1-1	CASRAGRWGAEAFF
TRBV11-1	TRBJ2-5	CASSRGVGPETQYF
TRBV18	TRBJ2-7	CASSPPSGGPYEQYF
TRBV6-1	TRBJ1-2	CASSPTGGGYTF
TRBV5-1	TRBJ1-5	CASSLDSQGSQPQHF
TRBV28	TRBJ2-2	CASSLSPNTGELFF
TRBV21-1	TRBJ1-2	CAPGKCWDGAPDGYTF
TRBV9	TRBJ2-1	CASSARTSGTWGTSYNEQFF
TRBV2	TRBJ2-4	CASSEALVGGKNIQYF
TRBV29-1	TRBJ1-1	CSVPTGGKTEAFF